The 3 T cell receptor beta chains in this list originate from one sample, sequenced in a study of tumor and adjacent non-tumor tissue in lung cancer. This sample's RNA came from whole unsorted tissue. This non-tumor lung sample came from over 3 cm beyond the tumor edge. The library came from three nested PCR rounds adapted from ARM-PCR protocols. TCRdb re-called the multiplex PCR reads with MiXCR, one entry per CDR3 protein. Among about 60,000 distinct CDR3 sequences, roughly two thirds were seen once, and the ten largest hold about 31%. Material: distant non-tumor lung tissue. These receptors came from a man in his sixties or seventies with non-small cell lung cancer.

A note on this clonotype: As the CDR3 is not closed by the conserved phenylalanine or tryptophan, this likely results from a read error. The chain couples TRBV12-3 or TRBV12-4 to TRBJ1-2; the match to TRBD1 covers 10 bases. The CDR3 is 15 amino acids. The CDR3 here is CTSTTDRGVSYGYTL. The CDR3 DNA is TGTACCAGCACCACGGACAGGGGGGTTAGCTATGGCTACACCCTC.

The gene calls are TRBV5-6 and TRBJ1-1; D remains ambiguous. The V end was cut by 4 bases, the J end by 1 base, with 14 bases between. The CDR3 extends over 15 amino acids. The germline gives CDR1 SGHDT, CDR2 YYEEEE. CDR3 DNA sequence: TGTGCCAGCAGCCCCCGTCATTCCCGGAACACTGAAGCTTTCTTT. This codes for CASSPRHSRNTEAFF. The variable domain in full, with the rest retrieved from reference TRBV5-6 and TRBJ1-1, is DAGVTQSPTHLIKTRGQQVTLRCSPKSGHDTVSWYQQALGQGPQFIFQYYEEEERQRGNFPDRFSGHQFPNYSSELNVNALLLGDSALYLCASSPRHSRNTEAFFGQGTRLTVV.

The sample holds a few counts of this clonotype. The chain has TRBV5-1 and TRBJ1-6; 7 nucleotides match TRBD1. The trim removed 1 base at V and 7 bases at J, leaving 5 bases unmatched. Germline CDR1 and CDR2: SGHRS and YFSETQ. The CDR3 sequence is 15 residues long. The DNA for the CDR3 is TGCGCCAGCAGCTTGTCCGGACAGGAAAATTCACCCCTCCACTTT. It specifies CASSLSGQENSPLHF.